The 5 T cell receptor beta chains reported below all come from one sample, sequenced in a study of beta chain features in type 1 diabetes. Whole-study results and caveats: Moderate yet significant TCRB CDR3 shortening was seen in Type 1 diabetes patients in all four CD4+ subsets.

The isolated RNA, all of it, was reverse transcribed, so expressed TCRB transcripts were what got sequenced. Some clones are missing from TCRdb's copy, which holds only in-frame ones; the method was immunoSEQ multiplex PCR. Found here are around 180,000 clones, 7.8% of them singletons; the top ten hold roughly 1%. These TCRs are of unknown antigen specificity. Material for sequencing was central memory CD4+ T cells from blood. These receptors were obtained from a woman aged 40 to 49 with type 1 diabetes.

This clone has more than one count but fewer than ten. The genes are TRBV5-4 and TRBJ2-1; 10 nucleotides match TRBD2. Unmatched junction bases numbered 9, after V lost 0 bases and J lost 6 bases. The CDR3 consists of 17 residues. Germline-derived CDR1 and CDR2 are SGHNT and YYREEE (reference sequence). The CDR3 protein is CASSLGLAGVGINEQFF. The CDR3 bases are TGTGCCAGCAGCTTGGGCCTAGCGGGAGTAGGCATCAATGAGCAGTTCTTC.

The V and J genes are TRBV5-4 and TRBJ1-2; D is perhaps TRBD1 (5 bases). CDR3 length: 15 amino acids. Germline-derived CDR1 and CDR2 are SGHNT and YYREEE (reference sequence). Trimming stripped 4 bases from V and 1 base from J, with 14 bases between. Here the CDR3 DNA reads TGTGCCAGCAGCGTGGGACTAAACAGTAACTATGGCTACACCTTC. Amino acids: CASSVGLNSNYGYTF. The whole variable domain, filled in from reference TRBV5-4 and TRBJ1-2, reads ETGVTQSPTHLIKTRGQQVTLRCSSQSGHNTVSWYQQALGQGPQFIFQYYREEENGRGNFPPRFSGLQFPNYSSELNVNALELDDSALYLCASSVGLNSNYGYTFGSGTRLTVV.

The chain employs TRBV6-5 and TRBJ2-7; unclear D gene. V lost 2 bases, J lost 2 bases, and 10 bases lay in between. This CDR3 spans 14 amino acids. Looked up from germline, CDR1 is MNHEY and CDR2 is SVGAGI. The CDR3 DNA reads TGTGCCAGCAGTTACCGAGACTTGACCTACGAGCAGTACTTC. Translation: CASSYRDLTYEQYF.

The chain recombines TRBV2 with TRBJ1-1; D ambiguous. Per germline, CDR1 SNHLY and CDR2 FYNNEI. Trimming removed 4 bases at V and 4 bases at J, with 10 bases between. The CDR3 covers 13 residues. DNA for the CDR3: TGTGCCAGCAGTGTGGGAGGGAGCACTGAAGCTTTCTTT. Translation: CASSVGGSTEAFF.

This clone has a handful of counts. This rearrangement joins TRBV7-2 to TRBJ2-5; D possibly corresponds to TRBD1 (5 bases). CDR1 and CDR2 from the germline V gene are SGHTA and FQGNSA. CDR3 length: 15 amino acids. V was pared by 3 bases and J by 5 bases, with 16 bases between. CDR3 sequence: CASSLWFAGMETQYF. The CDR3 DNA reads TGTGCCAGCAGCTTGTGGTTCGCAGGGATGGAGACCCAGTACTTC.